These 9 T cell receptor beta chains were sequenced from one sample in a study of blood T cell repertoires in COVID-19. The method was immunoSEQ multiplex PCR; TCRdb's version includes in-frame clones alone and lacks a portion of them. Among 100,000 or so clones listed, around 80% were seen once. Material for sequencing was peripheral blood. The receptors come from a man aged 55 to 70 with acute or convalescent COVID-19.

The rearrangement joins TRBV6-5 to TRBJ1-1, with 7 bases matching TRBD1. This CDR3 region has 15 residues. Germline CDR1 MNHEY, CDR2 SVGAGI. V lost 4 bases and J lost 2; bases outside the gene matches: 7. The CDR3 protein is CASSSRGRLNTEAFF. Written as DNA, the CDR3 is TGTGCCAGCAGTTCTAGGGGGCGACTTAACACTGAAGCTTTCTTT.

V usage is TRBV10-3 and J usage is TRBJ1-2, with D tentatively TRBD1 (6 bases). This CDR3 comprises 14 residues. Trimming pared 4 bases from V and 5 bases from J, leaving 14 bases between. CDR1 is ENHRY, CDR2 SYGVKD, per germline. DNA of the CDR3: TGTGCCATCAGTGCTGAAGGGGGTGGATATGGCTACACCTTC. It codes for CAISAEGGGYGYTF.

This sequence joins TRBV7-8 and TRBJ1-6; tentative D call: TRBD1 (6 bases). The CDR3 extends over 13 amino acids. In germline, CDR1 is SGHVS, CDR2 FQNEAQ. Deletions cut 2 bases from V and 11 bases from J, with 10 bases between. CDR3 amino acids: CASSLTGKAPLHF. The CDR3 DNA follows: TGTGCCAGCAGCTTAACAGGGAAGGCACCCCTCCACTTT.

The rearrangement joins TRBV7-2 to TRBJ1-2, with TRBD1 identical over 8 bases. Germline values: CDR1 SGHTA, CDR2 FQGNSA. There are 14 residues in the CDR3. With V trimmed by 6 bases and J by 8 bases, 11 bases remained unmatched. CDR3 nucleotides: TGTGCCAGCAGGCGAGGACAGGGCTTAGAGGGCTACACCTTC. Residues: CASRRGQGLEGYTF.

This clone is a singleton in its sample. Here the CDR3 reads CASSEDSGSYNEQFF. The CDR3 DNA sequence: TGCGCCAGCAGTGAGGACAGTGGCTCCTACAATGAGCAGTTCTTC. The V and J genes are TRBV10-1 and TRBJ2-1, with D maybe TRBD1 (5 bases). Germline assignment: CDR1 WNHNN and CDR2 SYGVQD (reference sequence). This CDR3 has 15 residues. Trimming shortened V by 2 bases and J by 0 bases, and 8 bases separated the two germline ends.

This clone was recorded only once. The chain combines TRBV7-2 with TRBJ1-1; a weak D match, TRBD1 (6 bases). CDR3 length equals 14 residues. Germline CDR1 is SGHTA and CDR2 is FQGNSA. The V and J ends lost 4 bases and 3 bases respectively, with 12 bases between them. CDR3 bases: TGTGCCAGCAGCTCCTTAGGGACACACACTGAAGCTTTCTTT. Encoded protein: CASSSLGTHTEAFF.

This chain links TRBV3-1 (or the pseudogene TRBV3-2) with TRBJ2-2, with 10 bases matching TRBD2. The CDR3 runs to 17 residues. The germline V gene encodes CDR1 LGHDT and CDR2 YNNKEL (reference sequence). Trimming at V came to 0 bases and at J to 4 bases, leaving 5 bases not matched to a gene. CDR3 nucleotide sequence: TGTGCCAGCAGCCAAGAGATAGCGGGGGGATTCACCGGGGAGCTGTTTTTT. As protein: CASSQEIAGGFTGELFF.

The J gene is TRBJ1-2, the V gene TRBV28; possible D gene TRBD1, 6 bases. The germline CDR1 and CDR2 sequences are MDHEN and SYDVKM. The CDR3 has 16 amino acids. The ends were cut back, 5 bases at V and 8 bases at J, with 24 bases in the middle. DNA for the CDR3: TGTGCCAGCAGTATGGCTACAGGGATCCTCCTTGGAGGCTACACCTTC. As protein: CASSMATGILLGGYTF.

The chain employs TRBV27 and TRBJ2-5, with 10 bases identical to TRBD1. The CDR3 consists of 16 residues. V gave up 6 bases and J gave up 4 bases; unmatched junction bases: 11. Germline CDR1 MNHEY, CDR2 SMNVEV (reference sequence). The CDR3 protein is CASSLWGDRGTETQYF. In DNA, the CDR3 is TGTGCCAGCAGCCTCTGGGGGGACAGGGGAACAGAGACCCAGTACTTC.